This T cell receptor (beta chain) appears in the sequencing data of a study of spatial heterogeneity in lung cancer. Germline lookup yields CDR1 SGHKS and CDR2 YYEKEE (reference sequence). The CDR3 contains 15 residues. V was trimmed by 4 bases and J by 1 base, leaving 14 bases between them. As for time point: blood at routine non-recurrence follow-up after resection. TCRdb redid the calling of the 5' RACE reads with MiXCR, one entry per CDR3 protein. The sample contains approximately 70,000 distinct CDR3 sequences, roughly 9% of which appear only once. This clonotype came up many times. This TCR was recovered from a female donor with early-stage non-small cell lung cancer. Sequencing used PBMCs, obtained at follow-up. This rearrangement joins TRBV5-5 to TRBJ1-2, with a possible D match to TRBD1 (6 bases). CDR3 bases: TGTGCCAGCAGCATACCTGACAGGATTAACTATGGCTACACCTTC. Translation: CASSIPDRINYGYTF.